This is a list of T cell receptor beta chains from one sample in a study of shared clonotypes between healthy human individuals. Here immunoSEQ multiplex PCR was the method, and the copy in TCRdb shows in-frame clones only, minus some. Of some 1,600,000 clones listed, under 99% are singletons. Material for sequencing was naive CD4+ T cells sorted from blood. These TCRs come from a man aged 25-40 years in good health. CDR3s leave out the opening cysteine and the closing phenylalanine or tryptophan.

>TRBV21-1|TRBJ2-7|10
ASSNNGASGD
>TRBV7-3|TRBJ2-5|11
ASSSYLGETQY
>TRBV19|TRBJ1-2|10
ASSLNGYGYT
>TRBV2|TRBJ1-1|11
ASSPEANTEAF
>TRBV2|TRBJ1-5|10
ASGQDSQPQH
>TRBV6-5|TRBJ2-5|14
ASSYTIGGVEETQY
>TRBV18|TRBJ2-1|13
ATLDTASSYNEQF
>TRBV5-1|TRBJ2-1|11
ASSVQLVGEQF
>TRBV28|TRBJ2-5|10
ASSLAGETQY
>TRBV28|TRBJ1-2|9
ASSPGYGYT
>TRBV6-4|TRBJ2-1|13
ASSNLAGPYNEQF
>TRBV6-6|TRBJ2-5|12
ASSYSSGAETQY
>TRBV4-2|TRBJ2-3|15
ASSREKSGRETDTQY
>TRBV7-2|TRBJ2-1|13
ASSSQWGGGNEQF
>TRBV2|TRBJ1-5|12
ASSVEVDSVPQH
>TRBV27|TRBJ2-1|15
ASIALGLAGGINEQF
>TRBV14|TRBJ2-1|14
ASSDLARVGSNEQF
>TRBV10-1|TRBJ2-2|12
ASSRTGSTGELF
>TRBV19|TRBJ1-5|12
ASSIGRRNQPQH
>TRBV7-8|TRBJ2-7|10
ASSRNRYEQY
>TRBV28|TRBJ2-7|15
ASSWATRVLLTYEQY
>TRBV6-5|TRBJ2-3|13
ASSYGGLSTDTQY
>TRBV19|TRBJ2-1|12
ASSVAPGDQEQF
>TRBV10-1|TRBJ2-5|14
ASSESSGRSGETQY
>TRBV28|TRBJ2-3|17
ASSLRGVRTSISTDTQY
>TRBV25-1|TRBJ2-7|13
ASSLTSGSTYEQY
>TRBV14|TRBJ2-1|15
ASSPLPRGRFYNEQF
>TRBV5-1|TRBJ1-4|14
ASSLALTGGVEKLF
>TRBV5-1|TRBJ2-3|13
ASSLDGTKSDTQY
>TRBV9|TRBJ2-3|13
ASSLWDSGTDTQY
>TRBV7-8|TRBJ1-1|11
ASMSDADTEAF
>TRBV19|TRBJ1-1|11
ASSKTLNTEAF
>TRBV5-4|TRBJ2-5|12
ASSPSWREGTQY
>TRBV5-4|TRBJ2-5|10
ASSLPQETQY
>TRBV7-9|TRBJ1-1|10
ASSLDVSEAF
>TRBV19|TRBJ2-7|15
ASSIGNSASGSYEQY
>TRBV2|TRBJ2-1|15
ASSEAPGQPGYNEQF
>TRBV28|TRBJ1-1|12
ASSFRLGGRGTF
>TRBV27|TRBJ2-1|9
ASSYGLERF
>TRBV10-1|TRBJ2-3|13
ASSLRGMSTDTQY
>TRBV15|TRBJ2-3|14
ATSSPQVRSTDTQY
>TRBV6-6|TRBJ1-5|12
ASSFGESNQPQH
>TRBV19|TRBJ2-2|13
ASSILAVNTGELF
>TRBV5-1|TRBJ2-3|12
ASSLGHETDTQY
>TRBV7-2|TRBJ2-1|10
ASSLAPGEQF
>TRBV15|TRBJ2-7|12
ATSKISRSYEQY
>TRBV19|TRBJ2-7|12
ASSIRGALSEQY
>TRBV28|TRBJ2-7|10
ASSLARYEQY